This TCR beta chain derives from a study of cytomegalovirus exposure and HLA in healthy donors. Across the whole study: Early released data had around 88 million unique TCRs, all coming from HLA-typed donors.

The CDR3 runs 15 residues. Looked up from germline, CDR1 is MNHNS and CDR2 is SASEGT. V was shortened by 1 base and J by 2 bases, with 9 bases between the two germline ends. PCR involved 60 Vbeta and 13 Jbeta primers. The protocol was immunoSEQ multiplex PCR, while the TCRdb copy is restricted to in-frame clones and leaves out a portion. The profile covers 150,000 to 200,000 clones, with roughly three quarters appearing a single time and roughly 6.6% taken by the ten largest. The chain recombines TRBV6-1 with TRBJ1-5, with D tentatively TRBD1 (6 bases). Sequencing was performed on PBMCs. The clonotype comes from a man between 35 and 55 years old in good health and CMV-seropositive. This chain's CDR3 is CASSEGAGGNQPQHF. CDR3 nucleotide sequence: TGTGCCAGCAGTGAAGGGGCAGGGGGCAATCAGCCCCAGCATTTT.